The rows below give T cell receptor beta chains drawn from one sample of a study of T cells in Graves' hyperthyroidism and ophthalmopathy. Each CDR3 protein gets one entry after TCRdb re-called the multiplex PCR reads with MiXCR. The sample comprises approximately 400,000 distinct CDR3 sequences, approximately 19% of which are singletons, and 3.7% rests with the top ten. Input material: blood. These receptors were obtained from a woman aged 18-30 years with Graves' hyperthyroidism. CDR3s include the opening cysteine and the closing phenylalanine or tryptophan. Each record gives: V gene, D gene, J gene, clone size, CDR3 DNA, CDR3 protein. D genes are given only for firm matches. The size field is filled for only some rows; it gives once, few, many or a size class.

>TRBV10-3|NA|TRBJ2-7|many
TGTGCCATCAGTGGGGATTCCTACGAGCAGTACTTC
CAISGDSYEQYF
>TRBV19|NA|TRBJ1-1|many
TGTGCCAGTAGTTCCTCCCCAGACAGGACGAACACTGAAGCTTTCTTT
CASSSSPDRTNTEAFF
>TRBV4-2|NA|TRBJ2-2|many
TGTGCCAGCAGCCAAGATGAGACTAGTGTAAACACCGGGGAGCTGTTTTTT
CASSQDETSVNTGELFF
>TRBV6-5|NA|TRBJ1-5|many
TGTGCCAGCAGTTACCCGACAGTAGGCAATCAGCCCCAGCATTTT
CASSYPTVGNQPQHF
>TRBV6-1|TRBD1|TRBJ1-2|many
TGTGCCAGCAGTAGCACCGGGACAGGGGAGAGGGATGGCTACACCTTC
CASSSTGTGERDGYTF
>TRBV6-1|NA|TRBJ1-2|many
TGTGCCAGCAGCCCTCTTCTGACACCGGCTAACGATGGCTACACCTTC
CASSPLLTPANDGYTF
>TRBV5-1|TRBD1|TRBJ1-1|many
TGCGCCAGCAGTCCTTATGACAGGGACGGGAACACTGAAGCTTTCTTT
CASSPYDRDGNTEAFF
>TRBV4-1|NA|TRBJ1-1|many
TGCGCCAGCAGCCAAGATCCTGGGGCGCGGACTGAAGCTTTCTTT
CASSQDPGARTEAFF
>TRBV9|NA|TRBJ2-2|many
TGTGCCAGCAGCTATGACACCTTCACCGGGGAGCTGTTTTTT
CASSYDTFTGELFF
>TRBV28|NA|TRBJ2-7|NA
TGTACCAGCAGTTTAGGGCACTACGAGCAGTACTTC
CTSSLGHYEQYF
>TRBV28|TRBD1|TRBJ2-6|many
TGTGCCAGTCAGGGACAGGGGGCGTCTGGGGCCAACGTCCTGACTTTC
CASQGQGASGANVLTF
>TRBV11-1|NA|TRBJ2-5|many
TGTGCCAGCACCTCAGTGGCATGGACAGAAGTAAAAGAGACCCAGTACTTC
CASTSVAWTEVKETQYF
>TRBV2|NA|TRBJ2-4|many
TGTGCCAGCAGCCTGACAGTAGCCAAAAACATTCAGTACTTC
CASSLTVAKNIQYF
>TRBV4-1|TRBD1|TRBJ1-2|few
TGCGCCAGCAGCCAGCTCACTCAGGGGGCGCGGTATGGCTACACCTTC
CASSQLTQGARYGYTF
>TRBV12-3/TRBV12-4|NA|TRBJ1-5|once
TGTGCCAGCAGTTTCGGGCAGACCCAAAGTTTACCCCAGCATTTT
CASSFGQTQSLPQHF
>TRBV7-3|TRBD2|TRBJ2-5|many
TGTGCCAGCAGCCCTGGACTAGCGGGCCTTCAAGAGACCCAGTACTTC
CASSPGLAGLQETQYF
>TRBV12-3/TRBV12-4|NA|TRBJ1-3|NA
TGTGCCAGCAGAACGCGGGCATTCTCTGGAAACACCATATATTTT
CASRTRAFSGNTIYF
>TRBV29-1|NA|TRBJ2-5|many
TGCAGCGTTGGGGGGGTTCTAATCTCAGAGACCCAGTACTTC
CSVGGVLISETQYF
>TRBV6-5|NA|TRBJ1-1|many
TGTGCCAGCAGTTACTTAACAGGGAAGGGCACTGAAGCTTTCTTT
CASSYLTGKGTEAFF
>TRBV6-1|NA|TRBJ2-7|many
TGTGCCAGCAGTGAAGCGGAGACCCACGAGCAGTACTTC
CASSEAETHEQYF
>TRBV6-2/TRBV6-3|TRBD1|TRBJ2-7|NA
TGTGCCAGCAGTTCCGCCGGGACAGGGTACCCGTACTTC
CASSSAGTGYPYF
>TRBV30|NA|TRBJ1-1|many
TGTGCCTGGACAGTGAACACTGAAGCTTTCTTT
CAWTVNTEAFF
>TRBV10-3|TRBD2|TRBJ2-5|many
TGTGCCATCAGTGAGTCTAAAGCTAGCGGGGACCAAGAGACCCAGTACTTC
CAISESKASGDQETQYF
>TRBV19|TRBD2|TRBJ2-7|many
TGTGCCAGTAGTTCCGGCGGGGGGTTTTCCTACGAGCAGTACTTC
CASSSGGGFSYEQYF
>TRBV12-3/TRBV12-4|TRBD2|TRBJ2-7|NA
TGTGCCAGCAGTGGACTAGGGACTTACGAGCAGTACTTC
CASSGLGTYEQYF
>TRBV19|TRBD1|TRBJ1-5|many
TGTGCCAGTAGAGACGGACAGGGGTTTGGGCAGCCCCAGCATTTT
CASRDGQGFGQPQHF
>TRBV15|NA|TRBJ1-1|many
TGTGCCACCAGCAGGGGGGTCGTCGGCGGGAACACTGAAGCTTTCTTT
CATSRGVVGGNTEAFF
>TRBV29-1|NA|TRBJ1-1|NA
TGCAGCGTTGAAGACAATATCGGTGGGGGAACTGAAGCTTTCTTT
CSVEDNIGGGTEAFF
>TRBV9|NA|TRBJ1-3|NA
TGTGCCAGCAGCTTCGGGAGTAATCGAAACACCATATATTTT
CASSFGSNRNTIYF
>TRBV12-3/TRBV12-4|NA|TRBJ1-2|NA
TGTGCCAGCAGCGCCACAGGGACGAGCTACACCTTC
CASSATGTSYTF
>TRBV12-5|TRBD2|TRBJ2-5|many
TGTGCTAGTTGCGGGGGGGCGTATGAGACCCAGTACTTC
CASCGGAYETQYF
>TRBV28|NA|TRBJ1-1|many
TGTGCCAGCAGTTCCGTCAGGGCGACTGAAGCTTTCTTT
CASSSVRATEAFF
>TRBV30|NA|TRBJ1-5|many
TGTGCCTGGAGTGTAGGGGGGGCGGGCAATCAGCCCCAGCATTTT
CAWSVGGAGNQPQHF
>TRBV20-1|NA|TRBJ2-5|NA
TGCAGCGCTAGCCTCGGATGGACCCAGTACTTC
CSASLGWTQYF
>TRBV6-5|NA|TRBJ1-5|NA
TGTGCCTGCAGTTACTCGGCCGATCAGCCCCAGCATTTT
CACSYSADQPQHF
>TRBV20-1|NA|TRBJ1-2|many
TGCAGTGCTAGAGGACTTCTCCCTGGCTACACCTTC
CSARGLLPGYTF
>TRBV12-3/TRBV12-4|TRBD1|TRBJ1-1|many
TGTGCCAGCAGTCCCAGCAGGGGGCTCACTGAAGCTTTCTTT
CASSPSRGLTEAFF
>TRBV11-2|NA|TRBJ2-5|many
TGTGCCAGCAGCTTTCTCCAGGGGGGGACCCAGTACTTC
CASSFLQGGTQYF
>TRBV6-1|NA|TRBJ1-6|few
TGTGCCAGCGGTCGAATTTCCGACTGGCCCTCCTATAATTCACCCCTCCACTTT
CASGRISDWPSYNSPLHF
>TRBV20-1|TRBD2|TRBJ2-7|many
TGCAGTGCTAGGTCGGGACTAGCGCATTTCTACGAGCAGTACTTC
CSARSGLAHFYEQYF